This is a list of T cell receptor beta chains from one sample in a study of blood T cell repertoires in COVID-19. The data were produced by immunoSEQ multiplex PCR, yet TCRdb's version contains in-frame clones alone and is incomplete. This sample has roughly 380,000 clones, with approximately 91% found just once. The sample taken for sequencing was peripheral blood. The receptors were gathered from a woman aged 40 to 50 with COVID-19, enrolled during active disease. The CDR3 runs from the conserved cysteine through the conserved F or W. The D gene is left open where the match is weak. Clone sizes are given selectively: once, few, many, or a class where the clone is expanded.

D,V,size,J,DNA,CDR3
-,TRBV11-3,once,TRBJ2-1,TGTGCCAGCAGCTTATTAGCACAGGGATACAATGAGCAGTTCTTC,CASSLLAQGYNEQFF
TRBD1,TRBV11-2,-,TRBJ2-7,TGTGCCAGCAGCCCCAGACAACAGGGGGGCATGTACTACGAGCAGTACTTC,CASSPRQQGGMYYEQYF
-,TRBV6-5,-,TRBJ1-2,TGTGCCAGCAGCCTAACAGGGAGTAATGGCTACACCTTC,CASSLTGSNGYTF
-,TRBV28,-,TRBJ1-6,TGTGCCAGCAGGTCAACAGGGTATTCACCCCTCCACTTT,CASRSTGYSPLHF
-,TRBV3-1/TRBV3-2,-,TRBJ1-1,TGTGCCAGCAGCCCCTTGGGGGGGGCGTCGGCTGAAGCTTTCTTT,CASSPLGGASAEAFF
TRBD2,TRBV18,-,TRBJ2-7,TGTGCCAGCTCACCGCAACTAGCGGGAGCCTCCTACGAGCAGTACTTC,CASSPQLAGASYEQYF
TRBD1,TRBV19,-,TRBJ1-1,TGTGCCAGTAGTTCGGGACAGCCGTGGGTAGGAGAAGCTTTCTTT,CASSSGQPWVGEAFF
-,TRBV11-2,-,TRBJ1-1,TGTGCCAGCAGCCCCTCCCGTGAAGCTTTCTTT,CASSPSREAFF
-,TRBV7-9,-,TRBJ2-2,TGTGCCAGCGGAGCGGGCGCGAACACCGGGGAGCTGTTTTTT,CASGAGANTGELFF
TRBD2,TRBV12-3/TRBV12-4,once,TRBJ2-1,TGTGCCAGCAGGGGGACTAGTTGGGATGAGCAGTTCTTC,CASRGTSWDEQFF
TRBD2,TRBV6-6,-,TRBJ2-1,TGTGCCAGCAGTTACACGGCTCCGGGACTGACGGGGGGGCAGTTCTTC,CASSYTAPGLTGGQFF
TRBD1,TRBV5-1,once,TRBJ1-2,TGCGCCAGCAGCTACAGGGGGGACTGGGGAGGCTACACCTTC,CASSYRGDWGGYTF
-,TRBV28,-,TRBJ2-1,TGTGCCAGCAGTTTAAGATGGCCCAGGGAACGGGATGAGCAGTTCTTC,CASSLRWPRERDEQFF
-,TRBV29-1,-,TRBJ1-2,TGCAGCGCACCTCAAGGGGCCTATGGCTACACCTTC,CSAPQGAYGYTF
-,TRBV30,-,TRBJ1-6,TGTGCCTGGAGTCCTCTCCCACCGGGGACTAATAATTCACCCCTCCACTTT,CAWSPLPPGTNNSPLHF
TRBD1,TRBV5-1,-,TRBJ1-2,TGCGCCAGCAGCTGGGGGGACAGGGGGCCGGAAGGCTACACCTTC,CASSWGDRGPEGYTF
-,TRBV20-1,-,TRBJ1-6,TGCAGTGCTAGTATCCAGGGGAATTCACCCCTCCACTTT,CSASIQGNSPLHF
-,TRBV5-1,-,TRBJ2-7,TGCGCCAGCAGCTTGGTAATTCAGGGGAGCTACGAGCAGTACTTC,CASSLVIQGSYEQYF
TRBD1,TRBV27,-,TRBJ2-7,TGTGCCAGCAGTCCCAGACAGGGAATCTCCTACGAGCAGTACTTC,CASSPRQGISYEQYF
-,TRBV28,-,TRBJ1-1,TGTGCCAGCAGTTTTTACCCGCCCGGAGCTTTCTTT,CASSFYPPGAFF
TRBD1,TRBV19,-,TRBJ1-5,TGTGCCAGTAGTGTCGACAGGGGTAGCAATCAGCCCCAGCATTTT,CASSVDRGSNQPQHF
-,TRBV28,-,TRBJ1-6,TGTGCCAGCAGCCCGATGGGAGCGAATAATTCACCCCTCCACTTT,CASSPMGANNSPLHF
TRBD1,TRBV5-1,-,TRBJ1-1,TGCGCCAGCAGCTTCGGACAGGGCAACACTGAAGCTTTCTTT,CASSFGQGNTEAFF
TRBD2,TRBV11-3,-,TRBJ2-1,TGTGCCAGCAGCGTTGGGACTAGCGGCAATGAGCAGTTCTTC,CASSVGTSGNEQFF
TRBD1,TRBV30,-,TRBJ1-6,TGTGCCTGGAGGGACGAAGACAGGGGGCCATCGTTTGATTCACCCCTCCACTTT,CAWRDEDRGPSFDSPLHF
TRBD2,TRBV5-8,-,TRBJ2-7,TGTGCCAGCAGCTTCGTAGCGGGAGGGGGGCTCGAGCAGTACTTC,CASSFVAGGGLEQYF
-,TRBV3-1/TRBV3-2,-,TRBJ1-2,TGTGCCAGCAGCCATCCCACCCGGGCAGGGGATAAGAATGGCTACACCTTC,CASSHPTRAGDKNGYTF
-,TRBV19,-,TRBJ2-1,TGTGCCAGTAGCAACGTGCTCGCAGGTGAGCAGTTCTTC,CASSNVLAGEQFF
TRBD2,TRBV3-1/TRBV3-2,-,TRBJ2-1,TGTGCCAGCAGCCCGGAGCGTCCGGGGGGTGAGCAGTTCTTC,CASSPERPGGEQFF
-,TRBV7-8,once,TRBJ1-3,TGTGCCAGCAGCCTGACTCATTCCTCTGGAAACACCATATATTTT,CASSLTHSSGNTIYF
-,TRBV21-1,once,TRBJ1-1,TGTGCCAGCAGCTCTAGTTCGACAGGGGGGAAAGGTCGACGAGCTTTCTTT,CASSSSSTGGKGRRAFF
TRBD2,TRBV30,-,TRBJ2-1,TGTGCCTGGAGTGGACACACTAGCGGGGGCGCAAACAATGAGCAGTTCTTC,CAWSGHTSGGANNEQFF
TRBD2,TRBV25-1,-,TRBJ2-7,TGTGCCAGCAGTCCCCCCCGGCGGGAGACTATTTACGAGCAGTACTTC,CASSPPRRETIYEQYF
TRBD1,TRBV5-1,-,TRBJ2-7,TGCGCCAGCAGCTCACAGGGGGGCGAGCAGTACTTC,CASSSQGGEQYF
-,TRBV5-1,-,TRBJ2-3,TGCGCCAGCAGCTCTCCGGACGGGAACCCAGGGGCGCAGTATTTT,CASSSPDGNPGAQYF
TRBD2,TRBV6-5,-,TRBJ2-7,TGTGCCAGCAGTTACTCGGGCGGGAGTAGAAACGAGCAGTACTTC,CASSYSGGSRNEQYF
TRBD2,TRBV7-3,-,TRBJ2-3,TGTGCCAGCAGGACTAGCAGCACAGATACGCAGTATTTT,CASRTSSTDTQYF
TRBD1,TRBV19,-,TRBJ1-5,TGTGCCAGTACCGGGACAGGGGATCCCAATCAGCCCCAGCATTTT,CASTGTGDPNQPQHF
-,TRBV28,-,TRBJ1-2,TGTGCCAGCAGTCTCGCCGGGACAACATATTATGGCTACACCTTC,CASSLAGTTYYGYTF
-,TRBV5-5,-,TRBJ2-7,TGTGCCAGCAGCCCCCCACTGTGGGAGCAGTACTTC,CASSPPLWEQYF
-,TRBV29-1,-,TRBJ1-3,TGCAGCGTTGAAGATGCGTCCATATATTTT,CSVEDASIYF
TRBD1,TRBV7-2,-,TRBJ2-5,TGTGCCAGCAGCCCCGGACAGGGGGCAGAGACCCAGTACTTC,CASSPGQGAETQYF
TRBD1,TRBV7-9,once,TRBJ1-5,TGTGCCATAACGACAGGGGTTGGCAATCAGCCCCAGCATTTT,CAITTGVGNQPQHF
-,TRBV7-6,-,TRBJ1-5,TGTGCCAGCAGCTTATCAGGGGAAAGTCAGCCCCAGCATTTT,CASSLSGESQPQHF
-,TRBV28,-,TRBJ1-1,TGTGCCAGCAGTTTATCGGGGGGGCGGCGAACTGAAGCTTTCTTT,CASSLSGGRRTEAFF
-,TRBV30,-,TRBJ1-5,TGTGCCTGGAGTCGCCAGGGCGGTCAGCCCCAGCATTTT,CAWSRQGGQPQHF
-,TRBV4-3,-,TRBJ1-2,TGCGCCAGCAGCCAAGATCGGAGGAGTCGGTATGGCTACACCTTC,CASSQDRRSRYGYTF
-,TRBV19,-,TRBJ2-5,TGTGCCAGTAGTATAGGTACAGCTCAAGAGACCCAGTACTTC,CASSIGTAQETQYF
TRBD2,TRBV28,-,TRBJ2-2,TGTGCCAGCAGTCGCTTACTAGCGGCGAACACCGGGGAGCTGTTTTTT,CASSRLLAANTGELFF
-,TRBV25-1,-,TRBJ2-2,TGTGCCAGCAGTGACCTTACCGGGACTCACAACACCGGGGAGCTGTTTTTT,CASSDLTGTHNTGELFF
-,TRBV4-3,-,TRBJ1-4,TGCGCCAGCAGCCAAGTAACAGGCCCTAATGAAAAACTGTTTTTT,CASSQVTGPNEKLFF
TRBD1,TRBV15,-,TRBJ1-5,TGTGCCACCAGCAGAGAAGGGACAGGGGGCGAGGTTCAGCCCCAGCATTTT,CATSREGTGGEVQPQHF
TRBD1,TRBV28,-,TRBJ2-2,TGTGCCAGCAGACTAAGGGTGACAGGGGGCACCGGGGAGCTGTTTTTT,CASRLRVTGGTGELFF
TRBD1,TRBV28,-,TRBJ1-5,TGTGCCAGCAGGGCCCCGGACAGGGCCTTTCAGCCCCAGCATTTT,CASRAPDRAFQPQHF
TRBD2,TRBV9,-,TRBJ2-2,TGTGCCAGCAGCCCCCGACTAGCGGGGCACACCGGGGAGCTGTTTTTT,CASSPRLAGHTGELFF
TRBD2,TRBV28,-,TRBJ2-1,TGTGCCAGCAGAAGGACTAGCGGGCTACTCAATGAGCAGTTCTTC,CASRRTSGLLNEQFF
-,TRBV11-2,-,TRBJ2-2,TGTGCCAGCAGCTCTAAATGGAACACCGGGGAGCTGTTTTTT,CASSSKWNTGELFF